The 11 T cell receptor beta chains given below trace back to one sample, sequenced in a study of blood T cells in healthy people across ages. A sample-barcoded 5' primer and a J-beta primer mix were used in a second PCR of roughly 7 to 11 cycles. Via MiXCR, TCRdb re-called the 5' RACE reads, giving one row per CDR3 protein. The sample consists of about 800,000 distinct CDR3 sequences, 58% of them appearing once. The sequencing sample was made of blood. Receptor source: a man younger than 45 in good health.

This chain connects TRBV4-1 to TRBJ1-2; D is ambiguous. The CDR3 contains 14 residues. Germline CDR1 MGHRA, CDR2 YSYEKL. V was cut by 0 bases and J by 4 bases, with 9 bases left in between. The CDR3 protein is CASSQDPYAYGYTF. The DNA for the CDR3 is TGCGCCAGCAGCCAAGATCCCTACGCCTATGGCTACACCTTC.

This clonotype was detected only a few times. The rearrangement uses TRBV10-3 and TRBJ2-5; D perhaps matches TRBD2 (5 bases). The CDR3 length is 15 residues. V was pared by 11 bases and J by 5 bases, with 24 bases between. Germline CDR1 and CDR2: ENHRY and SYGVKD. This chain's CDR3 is CAGECGRGLRETQYF. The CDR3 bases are TGTGCCGGGGAGTGTGGGAGAGGTTTACGTGAGACCCAGTACTTC.

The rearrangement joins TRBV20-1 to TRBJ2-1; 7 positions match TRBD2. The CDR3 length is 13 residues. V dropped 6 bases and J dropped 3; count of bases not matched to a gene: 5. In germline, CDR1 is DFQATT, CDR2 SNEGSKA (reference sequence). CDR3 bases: TGCAGTGCCACTCCGGGGGGCTACAATGAGCAGTTCTTC. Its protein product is CSATPGGYNEQFF.

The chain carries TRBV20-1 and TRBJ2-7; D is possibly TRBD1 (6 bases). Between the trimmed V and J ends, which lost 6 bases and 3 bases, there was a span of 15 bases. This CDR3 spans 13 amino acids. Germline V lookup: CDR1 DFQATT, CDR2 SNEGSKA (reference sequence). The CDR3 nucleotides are TGCAGTGCCGGAGCCCGGGACAACTACGAGCAGTACTTC. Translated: CSAGARDNYEQYF.

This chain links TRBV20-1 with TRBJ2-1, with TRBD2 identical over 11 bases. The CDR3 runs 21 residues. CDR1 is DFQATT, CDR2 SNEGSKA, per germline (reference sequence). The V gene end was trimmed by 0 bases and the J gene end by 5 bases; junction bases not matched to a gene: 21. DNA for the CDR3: TGCAGTGCTAGAGATCCGTCGGGGGGGGAGGTAGCGGGAGGGCACCACAATGAGCAGTTCTTC. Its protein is CSARDPSGGEVAGGHHNEQFF.

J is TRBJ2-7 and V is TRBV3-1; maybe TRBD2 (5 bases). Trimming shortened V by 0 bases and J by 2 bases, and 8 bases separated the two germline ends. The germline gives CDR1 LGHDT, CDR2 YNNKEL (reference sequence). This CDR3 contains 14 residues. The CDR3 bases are TGTGCCAGCAGCCAAGATACCGGGACCTACGAGCAGTACTTC. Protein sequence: CASSQDTGTYEQYF.

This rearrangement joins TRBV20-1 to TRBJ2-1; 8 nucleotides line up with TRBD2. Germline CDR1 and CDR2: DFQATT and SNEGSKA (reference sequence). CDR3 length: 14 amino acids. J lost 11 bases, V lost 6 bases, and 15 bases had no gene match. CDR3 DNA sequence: TGCAGTGCCCCCCCGGGAGGGGCGGACGATAAGCAGTTCTTC. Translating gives CSAPPGGADDKQFF.

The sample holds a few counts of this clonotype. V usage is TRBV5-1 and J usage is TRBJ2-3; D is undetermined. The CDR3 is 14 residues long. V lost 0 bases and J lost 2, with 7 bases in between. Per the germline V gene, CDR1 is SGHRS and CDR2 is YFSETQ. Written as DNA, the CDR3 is TGCGCCAGCAGCTTGGAGGGCTTCACAGATACGCAGTATTTT. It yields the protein CASSLEGFTDTQYF. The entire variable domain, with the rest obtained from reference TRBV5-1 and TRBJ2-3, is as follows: KAGVTQTPRYLIKTRGQQVTLSCSPISGHRSVSWYQQTPGQGLQFLFEYFSETQRNKGNFPGRFSGRQFSNSRSEMNVSTLELGDSALYLCASSLEGFTDTQYFGPGTRLTVL.

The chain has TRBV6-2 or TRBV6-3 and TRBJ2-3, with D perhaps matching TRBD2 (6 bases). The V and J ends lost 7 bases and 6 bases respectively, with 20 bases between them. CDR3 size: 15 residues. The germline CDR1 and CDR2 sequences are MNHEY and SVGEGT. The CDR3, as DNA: TGTGCCAGCACTAAATTAGCGGATACTCCCGATACGCAGTATTTT. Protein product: CASTKLADTPDTQYF.

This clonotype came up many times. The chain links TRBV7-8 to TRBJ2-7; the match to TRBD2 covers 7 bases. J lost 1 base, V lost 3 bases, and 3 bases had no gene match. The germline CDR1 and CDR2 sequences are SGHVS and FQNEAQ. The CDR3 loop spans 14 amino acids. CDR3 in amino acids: CASSLREKSYEQYF. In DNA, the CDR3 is TGTGCCAGCAGCTTGCGGGAGAAGTCCTACGAGCAGTACTTC.

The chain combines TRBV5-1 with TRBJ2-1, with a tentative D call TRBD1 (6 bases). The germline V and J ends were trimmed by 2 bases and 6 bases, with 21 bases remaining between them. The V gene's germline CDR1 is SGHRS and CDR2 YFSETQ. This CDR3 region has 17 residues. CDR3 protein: CASSFWGGDRFANEQFF. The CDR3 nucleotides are TGCGCCAGCAGCTTTTGGGGTGGAGACAGGTTCGCCAATGAGCAGTTCTTC.